The 4 T cell receptor beta chains presented below share a single source sample, sequenced in a study of spatial heterogeneity in lung cancer (dated by TCRdb to between 2019 and 2020). The sample's time point label, in plain terms: sample taken at primary tumor resection. Library preparation used 5' RACE. The run used a NextSeq 500. TCRdb reran the public reads through fastp at Q25 and MiXCR, keeping productive beta chains. Every CDR3 protein is listed once, alongside the most common genes and DNA of its rows. The sample yields about 45,000 distinct CDR3 sequences; approximately 13% were counted once. 50% to 65% of the sample lies in the top ten. The specimen was PBMCs, collected at surgery. These receptors all stem from a male donor with early-stage non-small cell lung cancer.

In regard to this clonotype: This clone may be a read error of a much larger clone one base away. The chain recombines TRBV12-3 or TRBV12-4 with TRBJ1-2; unclear D gene. The CDR3 consists of 13 residues. V was pared by 2 bases and J by 2 bases, with 6 bases between. The CDR3 nucleotides are TGTGCCAGCAGTTTACCGGACAACTATGGCTACACCTTC. Its translation: CASSLPDNYGYTF.

This clonotype was observed a few times. V and J are TRBV5-1 and TRBJ2-3; D unclear. The CDR3 spans 13 residues. V lost 0 bases and J 3 bases, leaving 5 bases between the germline ends. The V gene's germline CDR1 is SGHRS and CDR2 YFSETQ. The CDR3 spells CASSLEGTDTQYF. CDR3 bases: TGCGCCAGCAGCTTGGAAGGGACAGATACGCAGTATTTT.

This clonotype was found many times. J is TRBJ2-1 and V is TRBV5-4, with D perhaps assigned TRBD1 or TRBD2 (6 bases each). V shed 8 bases and J shed 0 bases, with 15 bases lying between them. The CDR3 is 15 residues long. Germline-derived CDR1 and CDR2 are SGHNT and YYREEE (reference sequence). DNA for the CDR3: TGTGCCAGTACAGGGACTTCACACTCCTACAATGAGCAGTTCTTC. Encoded protein: CASTGTSHSYNEQFF.

The rearrangement joins TRBV11-3 to TRBJ2-1; D remains ambiguous. Trimming removed 5 bases from V and 1 base from J, with 9 bases in between. The CDR3 loop spans 14 amino acids. CDR1 is SGHNT and CDR2 is YENEEA in the germline V gene. CDR3 region: CASSLRSSYNEQFF. In DNA form, the CDR3 reads TGTGCCAGCAGCCTGCGATCATCCTACAATGAGCAGTTCTTC.